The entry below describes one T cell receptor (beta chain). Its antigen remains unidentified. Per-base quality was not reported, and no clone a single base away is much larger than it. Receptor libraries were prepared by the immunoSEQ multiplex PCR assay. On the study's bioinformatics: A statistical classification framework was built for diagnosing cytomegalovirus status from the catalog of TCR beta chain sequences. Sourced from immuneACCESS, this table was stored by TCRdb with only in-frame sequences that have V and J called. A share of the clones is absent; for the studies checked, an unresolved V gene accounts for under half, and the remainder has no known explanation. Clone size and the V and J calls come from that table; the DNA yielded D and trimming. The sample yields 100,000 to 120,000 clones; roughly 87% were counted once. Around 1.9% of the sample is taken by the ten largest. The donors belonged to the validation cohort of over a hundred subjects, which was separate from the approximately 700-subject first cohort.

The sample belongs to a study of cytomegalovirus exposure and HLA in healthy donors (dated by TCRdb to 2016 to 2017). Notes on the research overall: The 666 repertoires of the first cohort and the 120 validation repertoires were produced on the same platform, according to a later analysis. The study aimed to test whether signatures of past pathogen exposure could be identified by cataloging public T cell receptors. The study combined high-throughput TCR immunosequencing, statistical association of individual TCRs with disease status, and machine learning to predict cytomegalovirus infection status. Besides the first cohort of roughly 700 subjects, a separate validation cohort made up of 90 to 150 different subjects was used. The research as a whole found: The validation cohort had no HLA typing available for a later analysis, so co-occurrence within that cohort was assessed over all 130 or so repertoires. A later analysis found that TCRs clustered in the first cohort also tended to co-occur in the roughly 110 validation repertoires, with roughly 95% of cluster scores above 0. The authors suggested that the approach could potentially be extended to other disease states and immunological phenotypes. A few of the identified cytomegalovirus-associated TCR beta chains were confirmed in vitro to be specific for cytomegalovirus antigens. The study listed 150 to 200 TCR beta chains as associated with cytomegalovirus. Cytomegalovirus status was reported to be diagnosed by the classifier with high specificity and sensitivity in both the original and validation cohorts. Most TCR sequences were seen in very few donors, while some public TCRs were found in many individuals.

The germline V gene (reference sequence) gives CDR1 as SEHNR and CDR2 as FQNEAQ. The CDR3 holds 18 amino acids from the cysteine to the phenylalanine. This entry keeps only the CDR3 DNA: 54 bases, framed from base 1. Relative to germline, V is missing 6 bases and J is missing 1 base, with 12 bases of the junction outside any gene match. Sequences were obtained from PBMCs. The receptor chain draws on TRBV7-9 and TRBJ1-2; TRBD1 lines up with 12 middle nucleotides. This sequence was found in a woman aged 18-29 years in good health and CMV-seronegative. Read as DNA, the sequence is TGTGCCAGCAGTCTGGGACAGGGGGCTCCACCTATTAACTATGGCTACACCTTC. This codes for CASSLGQGAPPINYGYTF.